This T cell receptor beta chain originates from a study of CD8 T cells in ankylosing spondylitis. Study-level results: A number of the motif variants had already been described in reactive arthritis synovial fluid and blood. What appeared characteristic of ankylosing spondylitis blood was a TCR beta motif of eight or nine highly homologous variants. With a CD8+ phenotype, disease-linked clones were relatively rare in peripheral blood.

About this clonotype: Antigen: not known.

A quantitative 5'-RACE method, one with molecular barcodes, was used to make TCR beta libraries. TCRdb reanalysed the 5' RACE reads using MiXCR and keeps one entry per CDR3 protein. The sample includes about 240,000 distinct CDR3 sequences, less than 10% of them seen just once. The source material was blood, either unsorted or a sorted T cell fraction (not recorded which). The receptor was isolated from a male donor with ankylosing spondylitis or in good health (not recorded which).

The CDR3 nucleotides read TGTGCCAGCAGTTTGGAGACCATGAACACTGAAGCTTTCTTT. Translating gives CASSLETMNTEAFF. The chain links TRBV12-3 or TRBV12-4 to TRBJ1-1; unclear D gene. The CDR3 is made up of 14 amino acids. Trimming pared 3 bases from V and 0 bases from J, leaving 8 bases between.